The 21 T cell receptor beta chains in this list originate from one sample, sequenced in a study of blood T cell repertoires in COVID-19 (dated by TCRdb to the early 2020s). The protocol used for the library was the immunoSEQ multiplex PCR assay. TCRdb obtained this table from immuneACCESS and retained in-frame rearrangements with V and J assigned. These tables miss some clones; where compared with another copy, unresolved V genes account for less than half of the shortfall, and the remainder is unexplained. The sample profile shows about half a million clones; less than 90% of them were found once. The ten largest clones represent more than 7.5% of the sample. Material: PBMCs or T cells enriched from blood (not recorded which). These receptors were taken from a woman aged 55-70 years who had recovered from COVID-19.

V is TRBV13 and J is TRBJ1-2; weak D call: TRBD1 (5 bases). Germline V lookup: CDR1 PRHDT, CDR2 FYEKMQ (reference sequence). The CDR3 consists of 14 residues. V was trimmed by 5 bases and J by 8 bases, leaving 18 bases between them. The CDR3 sequence is CASSRRGGPYGYTF. CDR3 sequence (DNA): TGTGCCAGCAGCCGCCGCGGGGGTCCCTACGGCTACACCTTC.

For this clone: Other DNA sequences in this specimen translate into the identical CDR3. The J gene is TRBJ2-7, the V gene TRBV5-1; TRBD1 might be the D (5 bases). Trimming left V 0 bases short and J 3 bases short, with 7 bases between. Germline V CDR1 and CDR2: SGHRS, YFSETQ. The CDR3 covers 13 residues. This CDR3 is CASSLGGGYEQYF. In DNA, the CDR3 is TGCGCCAGCAGCTTGGGGGGCGGCTACGAGCAGTACTTC.

The rearrangement links TRBV9 to TRBJ1-3; D is ambiguous. In germline, CDR1 is SGDLS, CDR2 YYNGEE. V was shortened by 3 bases and J by 2 bases, with 21 bases between the two germline ends. This CDR3 has 18 amino acids. The CDR3 spells CASSAEGSSKHPGNTIYF. The CDR3 DNA reads TGTGCCAGCAGCGCAGAAGGGAGCTCCAAGCACCCTGGAAACACCATATATTTT.

The V and J genes are TRBV3-1 (or the pseudogene TRBV3-2) and TRBJ2-5; D is possibly TRBD1 (6 bases). This CDR3 is built from 14 residues. V was trimmed by 2 bases and J by 1 base, leaving 8 bases between them. CDR1 LGHDT and CDR2 YNNKEL come from the germline V gene (reference sequence). In nucleotides, the CDR3 is TGTGCCAGCAGCCAAAGGACAGCCCAAGAGACCCAGTACTTC. It encodes CASSQRTAQETQYF.

The gene calls are TRBV28 and TRBJ1-5; D uncertain. Germline assignment: CDR1 MDHEN and CDR2 SYDVKM. The CDR3 extends over 13 amino acids. With 3 bases removed from V and 9 bases from J, the gap between germline ends came to 12 bases. CDR3 region: CASSFGSVRPQHF. CDR3 DNA sequence: TGTGCCAGCAGTTTTGGTTCAGTTCGGCCCCAGCATTTT.

The V gene is TRBV6-4, the J gene TRBJ2-2; no clear D. Per the germline V gene, CDR1 is MRHNA and CDR2 is SNTAGT. V dropped 6 bases and J dropped 0 bases, with 8 bases sitting between them. CDR3 size: 14 residues. CDR3: CASRDQANTGELFF. In DNA form, the CDR3 reads TGTGCCAGCAGGGACCAGGCGAACACCGGGGAGCTGTTTTTT.

The chain is built from TRBV18 and TRBJ1-2; no firm D call. V was clipped by 3 bases and J by 4 bases, with 9 bases between them. Germline lookup yields CDR1 KGHSH and CDR2 LQKENI. This CDR3 has 13 residues. For the CDR3, the DNA is TGTGCCAGCTCACCGGACTATGCCTATGGCTACACCTTC. Protein: CASSPDYAYGYTF.

The CDR3 DNA is TGTGCCTGGAATGGACGAGGACAGGGGAGCTCCTACAATGAGCAGTTCTTC. This codes for CAWNGRGQGSSYNEQFF. The chain is built from TRBV30 and TRBJ2-1; 9 bases fit TRBD1. The CDR3 length is 17 residues. The ends lost 4 bases at V and 0 bases at J; junction bases unmatched: 10. Per the germline V gene, CDR1 is GTSNPN and CDR2 is SVGIG (reference sequence).

V gene TRBV5-5 combines with J gene TRBJ2-3; 13 bases match TRBD2. V lost 0 bases to trimming and J lost 6 bases; unmatched junction nucleotides: 4. The germline CDR1 and CDR2 sequences are SGHKS and YYEKEE (reference sequence). The CDR3 has 16 residues. CDR3 in DNA: TGTGCCAGCAGCTTGGGATGGGGACTAGCGGGGGATACGCAGTATTTT. It specifies CASSLGWGLAGDTQYF.

The J gene is TRBJ2-2, the V gene TRBV15; TRBD1 agrees at 9 bases. V lost 0 bases, J lost 6 bases, and 5 bases stayed unmatched. CDR3 size: 16 residues. Germline-derived CDR1 and CDR2 are LNHNV and YYDKDF (reference sequence). CDR3 amino acids: CATSRDRTGVPGELFF. CDR3 coding DNA: TGTGCCACCAGCAGAGATCGGACAGGGGTCCCCGGGGAGCTGTTTTTT.

J is TRBJ1-5 and V is TRBV12-3 or TRBV12-4; no definite D call. V lost 4 bases and J 5 bases, leaving 6 bases between the germline ends. The CDR3 runs 12 residues. The CDR3 nucleotides read TGTGCCAGCAGTTCGTCAGATCAGCCCCAGCATTTT. Protein sequence: CASSSSDQPQHF.

The sample holds a few counts of this clone. The rearrangement links TRBV4-2 to TRBJ2-3; D perhaps matches TRBD2 (7 bases). Trimming removed 1 base from V and 6 bases from J, with 20 bases in between. The CDR3 contains 17 residues. Germline-derived CDR1 and CDR2 are LGHNA and YNFKEQ. CDR3 sequence (DNA): TGTGCCAGCAGCCAAGGGTCTAAGGGGGGGCGGGAGGATACGCAGTATTTT. Its translation: CASSQGSKGGREDTQYF.

CDR3 DNA sequence: TGTGCCAGCAGCGTAGAAGGGGCGTACACAGATACGCAGTATTTT. Its protein is CASSVEGAYTDTQYF. The gene calls are TRBV9 and TRBJ2-3; D is possibly TRBD1 (5 bases). The germline V and J ends were trimmed by 0 bases and 2 bases, with 10 bases remaining between them. This CDR3 has 15 residues. The germline CDR1 and CDR2 sequences are SGDLS and YYNGEE. Combining the CDR3 with reference TRBV9 and TRBJ2-3 gives the whole variable domain DSGVTQTPKHLITATGQRVTLRCSPRSGDLSVYWYQQSLDQGLQFLIQYYNGEERAKGNILERFSAQQFPDLHSELNLSSLELGDSALYFCASSVEGAYTDTQYFGPGTRLTVL.

The chain joins TRBV7-9 to TRBJ1-2, with unresolved D. CDR3 length: 13 residues. V was shortened by 1 base and J by 6 bases, with 9 bases between the two germline ends. In germline, CDR1 is SEHNR, CDR2 FQNEAQ (reference sequence). The CDR3 region is CASSLVRFNGYTF. The CDR3 nucleotides read TGTGCCAGCAGCTTAGTACGGTTCAATGGCTACACCTTC.

This chain's CDR3 is CASSLGGQVLNTGELFF. The DNA of the CDR3 is TGTGCCAGCAGCTTAGGGGGCCAAGTCCTGAACACCGGGGAGCTGTTTTTT. The V gene is TRBV11-2, the J gene TRBJ2-2; TRBD1 might be the D (5 bases). Germline CDR1 and CDR2: SGHAT and FQNNGV. This CDR3 region has 17 residues. Trimming removed 1 base at V and 1 base at J, with 13 bases between.

This rearrangement joins TRBV18 to TRBJ1-1; no clear D gene. V lost 3 bases and J 6 bases, leaving 23 bases between the germline ends. The germline CDR1 and CDR2 sequences are KGHSH and LQKENI. This CDR3 comprises 17 residues. CDR3 region: CASSPQRPVWGDPEAFF. Written as DNA, the CDR3 is TGTGCCAGCTCACCCCAGAGACCAGTGTGGGGAGACCCTGAAGCTTTCTTT.

This clone appeared once. V and J are TRBV2 and TRBJ1-6, with D tentatively TRBD1 (5 bases). The CDR3 is made up of 13 amino acids. V was trimmed by 6 bases and J by 8 bases, leaving 11 bases between them. Germline values: CDR1 SNHLY, CDR2 FYNNEI. In DNA, the CDR3 is TGTGCCAGCAGGGAGACAGAAGATTCACCCCTCCACTTT. It codes for CASRETEDSPLHF.

V usage is TRBV20-1 and J usage is TRBJ2-3, with D perhaps TRBD1 (6 bases). CDR3 length: 14 amino acids. The germline V gene has CDR1 DFQATT and CDR2 SNEGSKA (reference sequence). The V gene lost 3 bases and the J gene lost 0 bases, with 10 bases spanning the gap. The CDR3 nucleotides are TGCAGTGCTAGTGGACAGATAAGCACAGATACGCAGTATTTT. This encodes CSASGQISTDTQYF.

This clone appeared once. The chain has TRBV28 and TRBJ1-5, with TRBD1 as a possible D gene (5 bases). The germline V and J ends were trimmed by 3 bases and 0 bases, with 12 bases remaining between them. The CDR3 extends over 16 amino acids. Germline values: CDR1 MDHEN, CDR2 SYDVKM. CDR3 residues: CASSLGGAASNQPQHF. DNA of the CDR3: TGTGCCAGCAGTTTGGGTGGGGCCGCTAGCAATCAGCCCCAGCATTTT.

This sequence joins TRBV13 and TRBJ2-3, with 10 positions matching TRBD1. Germline CDR1 is PRHDT and CDR2 is FYEKMQ (reference sequence). The CDR3 is 16 residues long. Trimming at V came to 5 bases and at J to 3 bases, leaving 8 bases not matched to a gene. CDR3 amino acids: CASSRQGAHGTDTQYF. The CDR3 DNA sequence: TGTGCCAGCAGCCGACAGGGGGCGCATGGGACAGATACGCAGTATTTT.

This sequence joins TRBV5-5 and TRBJ1-1; a weak D match, TRBD1 (6 bases). Germline V lookup: CDR1 SGHKS, CDR2 YYEKEE (reference sequence). Trimming shortened V by 5 bases and J by 3 bases, and 20 bases separated the two germline ends. The CDR3 consists of 16 residues. Here the CDR3 DNA reads TGTGCCAGCAGATCCCAGGGGAGAAAGGTTTACACTGAAGCTTTCTTT. Residues: CASRSQGRKVYTEAFF.